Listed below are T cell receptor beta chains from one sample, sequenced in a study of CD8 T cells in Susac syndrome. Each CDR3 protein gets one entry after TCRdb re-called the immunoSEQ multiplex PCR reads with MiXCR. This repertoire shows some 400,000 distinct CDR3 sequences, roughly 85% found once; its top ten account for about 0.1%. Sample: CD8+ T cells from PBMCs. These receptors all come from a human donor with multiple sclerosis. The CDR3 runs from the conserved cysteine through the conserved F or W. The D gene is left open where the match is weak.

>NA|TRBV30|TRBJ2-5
CAWSLGLGVQETQYF
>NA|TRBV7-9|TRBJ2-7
CASSLDQSYEQYF
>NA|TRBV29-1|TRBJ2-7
CSVEEERSSYEQYF
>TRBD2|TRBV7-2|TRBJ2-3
CASSLERTSGRLPDTQYF
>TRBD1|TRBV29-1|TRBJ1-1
CSGAGGKNTEAFF
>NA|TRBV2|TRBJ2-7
CASSEAYPYEQYF
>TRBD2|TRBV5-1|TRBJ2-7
CASSLETSGSTYEQYF
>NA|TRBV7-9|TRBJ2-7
CASSRLGIGSDEQYF
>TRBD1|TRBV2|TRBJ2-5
CASRGTGADGETQYF
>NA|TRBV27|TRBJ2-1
CASRLTSLENEQFF
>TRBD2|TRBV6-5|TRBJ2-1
CASSRDYRRDEQFF
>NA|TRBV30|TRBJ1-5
CAWSYGESSNQPQHF
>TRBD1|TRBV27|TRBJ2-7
CASSAGTGYEQYF
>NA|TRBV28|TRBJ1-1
CASSLAGPTEAFF
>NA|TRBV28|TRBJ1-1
CASSLFRANTEAFF
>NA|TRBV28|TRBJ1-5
CASGLTRQPQHF
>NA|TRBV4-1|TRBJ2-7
CASSQDSVGTPYYEQYF
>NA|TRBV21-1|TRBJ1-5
CARLLTGGTNQPQHF
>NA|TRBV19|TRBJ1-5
CASSIRQGVQPQHF
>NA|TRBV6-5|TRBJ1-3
CASSYSASSGNTIYF
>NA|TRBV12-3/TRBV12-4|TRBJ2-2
CASSLAQGSFTGELFF
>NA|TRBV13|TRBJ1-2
CASSLFQVLANYGYTF
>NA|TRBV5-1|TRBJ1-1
CASSFRQMNTEAFF
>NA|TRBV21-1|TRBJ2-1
CASSNRQGMINEQFF
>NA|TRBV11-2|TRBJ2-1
CASSLISLYNEQFF
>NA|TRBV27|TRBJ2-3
CASSSQREIFNTDTQYF
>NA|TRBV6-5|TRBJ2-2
CASSYRLRGTGELFF
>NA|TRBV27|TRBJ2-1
CASVSDRNSYNEQFF
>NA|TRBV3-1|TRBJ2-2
CASSQKRSGELFF